The 26 T cell receptor beta chains presented below share a single source sample, sequenced in a study of T cell changes during pregnancy in multiple sclerosis. TCRdb keeps only in-frame clones here, not all; method: immunoSEQ multiplex PCR. The table has about 61,000 clones, 85% to 90% seen once. The material sequenced was peripheral blood, taken in the first trimester of pregnancy. The source is a female donor in good health, enrolled as a control in a pregnancy study.

The rearrangement uses TRBV9 and TRBJ1-1; possibly TRBD1 for D (5 bases). The V end was cut by 3 bases, the J end by 1 base, with 7 bases between. This CDR3 spans 13 amino acids. Germline lookup yields CDR1 SGDLS and CDR2 YYNGEE. CDR3 DNA: TGTGCCAGCAGCGCGGGGGGGAACACTGAAGCTTTCTTT. It specifies CASSAGGNTEAFF.

The V call is TRBV9, the J call TRBJ2-3; 9 bases map to TRBD1. The germline V gene has CDR1 SGDLS and CDR2 YYNGEE. V gave up 0 bases and J gave up 6 bases; unmatched junction bases: 11. The CDR3 runs to 17 residues. CDR3 residues: CASSVVGTTGGRDTQYF. The CDR3, as DNA: TGTGCCAGCAGCGTAGTCGGTACCACAGGGGGCAGGGATACGCAGTATTTT. The whole variable domain, remainder taken from reference TRBV9 and TRBJ2-3, is DSGVTQTPKHLITATGQRVTLRCSPRSGDLSVYWYQQSLDQGLQFLIQYYNGEERAKGNILERFSAQQFPDLHSELNLSSLELGDSALYFCASSVVGTTGGRDTQYFGPGTRLTVL.

The rearrangement links TRBV5-8 to TRBJ1-1; possibly TRBD1 for D (6 bases). This CDR3 region has 14 residues. Deletions cut 3 bases from V and 1 base from J, with 10 bases between. The germline gives CDR1 SGHTS, CDR2 YDEGEE. The CDR3 nucleotides are TGTGCCAGCAGCTCCTTACAGGGGAACACTGAAGCTTTCTTT. Translation gives CASSSLQGNTEAFF.

V is TRBV19 and J is TRBJ1-6; 8 bases line up with TRBD1. The CDR3 runs 15 residues. Germline assignment: CDR1 LNHDA and CDR2 SQIVND (reference sequence). V was pared by 3 bases and J by 8 bases, with 6 bases of the junction left unmatched. The CDR3 is CASSIHRGADSPLHF. CDR3 coding DNA: TGTGCCAGTAGTATTCACAGGGGGGCTGATTCACCCCTCCACTTT.

CDR3 in amino acids: CASSMTGKNTDTQYF. CDR3 DNA: TGTGCCAGCAGCATGACAGGCAAGAACACAGATACGCAGTATTTT. This chain uses TRBV9 with TRBJ2-3, with TRBD1 as a possible D gene (6 bases). Looked up from germline, CDR1 is SGDLS and CDR2 is YYNGEE. The CDR3 consists of 15 residues. V dropped 4 bases and J dropped 2 bases, with 14 bases sitting between them.

The J gene is TRBJ1-1, the V gene TRBV5-6; maybe TRBD1 (5 bases). The CDR3 extends over 12 amino acids. Germline V lookup: CDR1 SGHDT, CDR2 YYEEEE. Trimming left V 0 bases short and J 8 bases short, with 8 bases between. The CDR3 DNA reads as TGTGCCAGCAGCTTGGTTGGGGGGGAAGCTTTCTTT. Residues: CASSLVGGEAFF.

The chain recombines TRBV4-2 with TRBJ1-1; TRBD1 might be the D (5 bases). CDR3 length: 17 residues. Germline V CDR1 and CDR2: LGHNA, YNFKEQ. V lost 4 bases and J 0 bases, leaving 18 bases between the germline ends. This chain's CDR3 is CASSRDFPGFMNTEAFF. The CDR3 DNA reads TGTGCCAGCAGCCGGGACTTTCCTGGGTTCATGAACACTGAAGCTTTCTTT.

This clone was seen a few times. The chain is built from TRBV30 and TRBJ1-6, with unresolved D. The ends were cut back, 1 base at V and 9 bases at J, with 4 bases in the middle. Per germline, CDR1 GTSNPN and CDR2 SVGIG (reference sequence). This CDR3 is 11 amino acids long. The CDR3 region has the DNA TGTGCCTGGAGTGGGGCTTCACCCCTCCACTTT. It is translated as CAWSGASPLHF.

Here the CDR3 reads CAISDHRDTEKLFF. For the CDR3, the DNA is TGTGCCATCAGTGACCACCGGGACACTGAAAAACTGTTTTTT. The V and J genes are TRBV10-3 and TRBJ1-4, with D possibly matching TRBD1 (6 bases). The CDR3 runs to 14 residues. CDR1 and CDR2 (germline): ENHRY, SYGVKD. V lost 3 bases, J lost 7 bases, and 12 bases lay in between.

Only one count was recorded for this clone. This chain uses TRBV7-9 with TRBJ2-1, with 13 nucleotides matching TRBD2. This CDR3 has 17 amino acids. The trim removed 5 bases at V and 10 bases at J, leaving 14 bases unmatched. The germline V gene has CDR1 SEHNR and CDR2 FQNEAQ (reference sequence). The CDR3 DNA reads TGTGCCAGCAGCCCGAATTCTGGACTAGCGGGGGAGAAGGAGCAGTTCTTC. It specifies CASSPNSGLAGEKEQFF.

This sequence joins TRBV19 and TRBJ2-3; 11 bases are a match to TRBD2. The CDR3 totals 16 residues. Losses at the gene ends were 2 bases for V and 5 bases for J; bases not matched to a gene: 6. Germline V lookup: CDR1 LNHDA, CDR2 SQIVND (reference sequence). The CDR3 loop reads CASSIISGGAQDTQYF. CDR3 nucleotides: TGTGCCAGTAGTATAATTAGCGGGGGGGCGCAAGATACGCAGTATTTT.

The chain has TRBV30 and TRBJ1-5, with a tentative D call TRBD1 (6 bases). CDR3 length: 13 amino acids. Trimming pared 1 base from V and 5 bases from J, leaving 9 bases between. Germline V gives CDR1 GTSNPN, CDR2 SVGIG (reference sequence). The CDR3 here is CAWSDRDHQPQHF. The CDR3 bases are TGTGCCTGGAGTGACAGGGATCATCAGCCCCAGCATTTT.

The CDR3 region is CAWRTIAGPWEQYF. CDR3 DNA sequence: TGTGCCTGGAGGACAATAGCGGGGCCTTGGGAGCAGTACTTC. The chain couples TRBV30 to TRBJ2-7; 8 bases are shared with TRBD2. Germline trimming cut 3 bases from V and 7 bases from J; bases unmatched to any gene: 11. Germline values: CDR1 GTSNPN, CDR2 SVGIG (reference sequence). The CDR3 runs 14 residues.

This clone has only one observation. The chain employs TRBV9 and TRBJ1-2; D unclear. CDR3 length: 13 amino acids. CDR1 is SGDLS, CDR2 YYNGEE, per germline. V lost 3 bases to trimming and J lost 4 bases, with 10 bases between them. The CDR3 nucleotides read TGTGCCAGCAGCGAAGGAAACAGCTATGGCTACACCTTC. It encodes CASSEGNSYGYTF.

The J gene is TRBJ2-5, the V gene TRBV27, with TRBD2 matching 8 bases. CDR1 is MNHEY, CDR2 SMNVEV, per germline (reference sequence). This CDR3 has 13 residues. V was clipped by 5 bases and J by 4 bases; unmatched bases: 3. The CDR3: CASSSGGLETQYF. Written as DNA, the CDR3 is TGTGCCAGCAGTAGCGGGGGATTAGAGACCCAGTACTTC.

The chain employs TRBV5-5 and TRBJ2-7; TRBD1 might be the D (5 bases). V lost 5 bases and J 5 bases, leaving 17 bases between the germline ends. CDR3 length equals 14 residues. CDR1 and CDR2 from the germline V gene are SGHKS and YYEKEE (reference sequence). In DNA, the CDR3 is TGTGCCAGCAGACCCGAGGACATGTCCCACGAGCAGTACTTC. Amino acid sequence: CASRPEDMSHEQYF.

This clone was observed once. This chain uses TRBV11-2 with TRBJ2-7, with 7 bases identical to TRBD1. Germline V CDR1 and CDR2: SGHAT, FQNNGV. CDR3 size: 13 residues. V shed 1 base, J shed 6 bases, and the junction held 3 bases outside the gene matches. The CDR3: CASSLGQGGEQYF. Here the CDR3 DNA reads TGTGCCAGCAGCTTAGGACAGGGTGGCGAGCAGTACTTC.

Of note for this clone: An end of the junction does not agree with germline; a read error may underlie this. This chain links TRBV18 with TRBJ1-2, with 8 bases that match TRBD1. This CDR3 is 15 amino acids long. Per germline, CDR1 KGHSH and CDR2 LQKENI. The CDR3 nucleotides are TGTGCCAGCTCACCTCCGGGACAGGCAAGCCCTAACCTTCTCTTC. Residues: CASSPPGQASPNLLF. Full variable domain (outside the CDR3, taken from reference TRBV18 and TRBJ1-2): NAGVMQNPRHLVRRRGQEARLRCSPMKGHSHVYWYRQLPEEGLKFMVYLQKENIIDESGMPKERFSAEFPKEGPSILRIQQVVRGDSAAYFCASSPPGQASPNLLFGSGTRLTVV.

V usage is TRBV2 and J usage is TRBJ2-5, with D possibly being TRBD2 (6 bases). This CDR3 contains 14 residues. In germline, CDR1 is SNHLY, CDR2 FYNNEI. Trimming removed 3 bases from V and 7 bases from J, with 15 bases in between. The CDR3 sequence: CASSEGTGVATQYF. The CDR3 DNA is TGTGCCAGCAGTGAGGGGACGGGGGTTGCGACCCAGTACTTC.

This rearrangement joins TRBV27 to TRBJ1-1; 8 bases match TRBD1. Germline lookup yields CDR1 MNHEY and CDR2 SMNVEV (reference sequence). The CDR3 spans 16 residues. J lost 4 bases, V lost 3 bases, and 10 bases had no gene match. The CDR3 bases are TGTGCCAGCAGTTTCCCCGGACAGGGAGCGGGCACTGAAGCTTTCTTT. The encoded protein is CASSFPGQGAGTEAFF.

The CDR3 DNA follows: TGTGCCAGCAGCTTAGCAGGTCGGCTAGCGGGGGGGTGGAATACGCAGTATTTT. Amino acids: CASSLAGRLAGGWNTQYF. The V gene is TRBV7-2, the J gene TRBJ2-3, with TRBD2 identical over 12 bases. The CDR3 consists of 18 residues. Germline V gene sequence: CDR1 SGHTA, CDR2 FQGNSA. V lost 0 bases, J lost 7 bases, and 11 bases stayed unmatched.

V usage is TRBV30 and J usage is TRBJ1-1; no definite D call. V was shortened by 1 base and J by 0 bases, with 6 bases between the two germline ends. CDR1 is GTSNPN and CDR2 is SVGIG in the germline V gene (reference sequence). This CDR3 is 13 amino acids long. CDR3 bases: TGTGCCTGGAGTGCGCACATGAACACTGAAGCTTTCTTT. Its protein product is CAWSAHMNTEAFF.

J is TRBJ1-6 and V is TRBV11-2, with D possibly matching TRBD1 (6 bases). Per the germline V gene, CDR1 is SGHAT and CDR2 is FQNNGV. This CDR3 contains 14 residues. The V and J ends lost 5 bases and 6 bases respectively, with 11 bases between them. The CDR3 DNA reads TGTGCCAGCAGCCGCTCAGGGGTTAATTCACCCCTCCACTTT. Translation: CASSRSGVNSPLHF.

The rearrangement links TRBV9 to TRBJ1-3, with D maybe TRBD1 (5 bases). V was trimmed by 3 bases and J by 0 bases, leaving 10 bases between them. CDR3 length: 15 amino acids. Germline CDR1 and CDR2: SGDLS and YYNGEE. CDR3 in amino acids: CASSDDSYSGNTIYF. In nucleotides, the CDR3 is TGTGCCAGCAGCGACGACAGCTACTCTGGAAACACCATATATTTT.

The chain uses TRBV30 and TRBJ1-2; D gene uncertain. This CDR3 region has 11 residues. Germline V CDR1 and CDR2: GTSNPN, SVGIG (reference sequence). The V and J ends lost 1 base and 7 bases respectively, with 7 bases between them. CDR3 sequence: CAWSETSGYTF. The CDR3 DNA sequence: TGTGCCTGGAGTGAGACAAGTGGCTACACCTTC.

The chain is built from TRBV5-6 and TRBJ1-6; TRBD1 agrees at 7 bases. V lost 2 bases and J lost 6; bases outside the gene matches: 2. Per germline, CDR1 SGHDT and CDR2 YYEEEE. CDR3 length: 14 amino acids. CDR3 sequence (DNA): TGTGCCAGCAGCTTCAACAGGGGTAATTCACCCCTCCACTTT. This codes for CASSFNRGNSPLHF. The full variable domain, rest sourced from reference TRBV5-6 and TRBJ1-6, is DAGVTQSPTHLIKTRGQQVTLRCSPKSGHDTVSWYQQALGQGPQFIFQYYEEEERQRGNFPDRFSGHQFPNYSSELNVNALLLGDSALYLCASSFNRGNSPLHFGNGTRLTVT.